This paragraph covers one T cell receptor beta chain sequence. This clone's antigen is unknown. No base-level quality is on record; no much larger clone is a single base apart. The data were obtained in a study of cytomegalovirus exposure and HLA in healthy donors (dated by TCRdb to the late 2010s). Regarding the complete study: The roughly 670 repertoires of the first cohort and the approximately 130 validation repertoires were produced on the same platform, according to a later analysis. The study was designed to test whether signatures of past pathogen exposure could be identified by cataloging public T cell receptors. Besides the first cohort of hundreds of subjects, a separate validation cohort made up of 120 different subjects was used. To predict cytomegalovirus infection status, the study combined high-throughput TCR immunosequencing, statistical association of individual TCRs with disease status, and machine learning.

General study outcomes and caveats: Three of the identified cytomegalovirus-associated TCR beta chains were confirmed in vitro to be specific for cytomegalovirus antigens. The authors suggested that the approach could potentially be extended to other disease states and immunological phenotypes. Subsequent analysis determined that TCRs grouped into clusters in the first cohort also showed a tendency toward co-occurrence across the roughly 130 validation repertoires, and approximately 94% of cluster scores exceeded 0. Across donors, most TCR sequences were observed very rarely, whereas some public TCRs were present in many individuals. A total of some 180 TCR beta chains were listed by the study as associated with cytomegalovirus. In both the original and validation cohorts, the classifier was reported to diagnose cytomegalovirus status with high specificity and sensitivity. A later analysis had no HLA typing for the validation cohort, so co-occurrence there was scored across all 130 or so repertoires.

Separate from the approximately 700-subject first cohort, the validation cohort of 90 to 150 subjects was the group to which the donors belonged. Library preparation was by the immunoSEQ multiplex PCR assay. The study's own analysis went as follows. A statistical classification framework was built to diagnose cytomegalovirus status from the catalog of TCR beta chain sequences. Held by TCRdb, this immuneACCESS table contains in-frame sequences only and omits some clones. Under half of the omission traces to an unresolved V gene where checked; the cause of the rest is unknown. That table gives V, J and clone size, and the DNA gave D and trimming. The sample has fewer than 400,000 clones on record, 70% to 90% of them singletons. 0.84% of the sample belongs to the ten largest clones. CDR3 length: 15 amino acids, cysteine to phenylalanine. Of the read, only the CDR3 DNA is kept; its 45 bases are in frame from base 1. V is reduced by 1 base and J by 0 bases, leaving a spacing of 9 bases between them. The germline V gene gives CDR1 as LGHNA and CDR2 as YNFKEQ.

The TCR was taken from a young woman in good health and CMV-seronegative. Source material: PBMCs. Here the chain combines TRBV4-2 and TRBJ1-1; tentative D gene TRBD1, with 6 bases matching. The sequenced DNA: TGTGCCAGCAGCCAAGGGGGACAACTGAACACTGAAGCTTTCTTT. It is translated as CASSQGGQLNTEAFF.